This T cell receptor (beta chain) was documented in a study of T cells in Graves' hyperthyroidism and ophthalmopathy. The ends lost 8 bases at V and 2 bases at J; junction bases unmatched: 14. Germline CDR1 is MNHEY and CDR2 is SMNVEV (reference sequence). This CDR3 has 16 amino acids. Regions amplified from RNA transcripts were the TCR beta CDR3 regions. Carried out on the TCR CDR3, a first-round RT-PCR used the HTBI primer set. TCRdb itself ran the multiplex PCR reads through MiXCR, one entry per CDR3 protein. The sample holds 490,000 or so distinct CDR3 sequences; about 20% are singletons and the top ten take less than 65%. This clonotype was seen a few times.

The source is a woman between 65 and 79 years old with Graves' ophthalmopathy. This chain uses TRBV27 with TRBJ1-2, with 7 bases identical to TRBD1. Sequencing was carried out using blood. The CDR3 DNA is TGTGCCAGCTCACAGTCTCGGTGGGGACAGAACTATGGCTACACCTTC. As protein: CASSQSRWGQNYGYTF.